These 6 T cell receptor beta chains originate from one sample sequenced in a study of blood T cell repertoires in COVID-19. Libraries were prepared by immunoSEQ multiplex PCR; TCRdb keeps only in-frame clonotypes and omits some of them. In the table there are around 310,000 clones, about 90% of which are singletons. The sequencing sample was made of peripheral blood. These receptors were taken from a woman in her 40s with COVID-19, enrolled during active disease.

This chain connects TRBV5-1 to TRBJ2-5, with 8 nucleotides matching TRBD2. V lost 0 bases and J lost 7; bases outside the gene matches: 14. Germline assignment: CDR1 SGHRS and CDR2 YFSETQ. The CDR3 has 17 residues. This CDR3 reads CASSLELAGRGSVTQYF. Written as DNA, the CDR3 is TGCGCCAGCAGCTTGGAATTAGCGGGGAGGGGGTCGGTGACCCAGTACTTC.

DNA of the CDR3: TGTGCCTGCATAGGGACTAGCGGGAGGGCCTGGGTGCAGTATTTT. Its translation: CACIGTSGRAWVQYF. The chain carries TRBV28 and TRBJ2-3; 16 bases are shared with TRBD2. The germline V gene encodes CDR1 MDHEN and CDR2 SYDVKM. The V gene end was trimmed by 11 bases and the J gene end by 11 bases; junction bases not matched to a gene: 13. The CDR3 is 15 amino acids.

This clone was detected a few times. The chain couples TRBV18 to TRBJ2-7, with 13 positions matching TRBD2. Germline-derived CDR1 and CDR2 are KGHSH and LQKENI. V lost 6 bases and J lost 3; bases outside the gene matches: 5. The CDR3 covers 15 residues. The CDR3 DNA follows: TGTGCCAGCTCCCCCGGACTAGCGGGAGTCTACGAGCAGTACTTC. This translates into CASSPGLAGVYEQYF.

In this sample, this clone turned up a few times. This chain joins TRBV4-2 and TRBJ1-5; D is unclear. V was shortened by 4 bases and J by 1 base, with 11 bases between the two germline ends. The CDR3 is 15 amino acids. In germline, CDR1 is LGHNA, CDR2 YNFKEQ. This chain's CDR3 is CASSPSEASNQPQHF. CDR3 nucleotides: TGTGCCAGCAGCCCAAGTGAGGCCAGCAATCAGCCCCAGCATTTT.

V usage is TRBV5-4 and J usage is TRBJ2-5, with unresolved D. The CDR3 has 14 amino acids. Per the germline V gene, CDR1 is SGHNT and CDR2 is YYREEE (reference sequence). Trimming removed 0 bases from V and 5 bases from J, with 11 bases in between. Written as DNA, the CDR3 is TGTGCCAGCAGCTTGGGCCAGGCTGGGGAGACCCAGTACTTC. Its protein product is CASSLGQAGETQYF.

The rearrangement joins TRBV4-3 to TRBJ1-2; a weak D match, TRBD1 (6 bases). The V end lost 8 bases, the J end lost 4 bases, and 14 bases lay between the germline ends. The CDR3 covers 13 residues. In germline, CDR1 is LGHNA, CDR2 YSLEER. The CDR3 DNA reads as TGCGCCAGCCAACCAGGGGATGGCTATGGCTACACCTTC. Protein product: CASQPGDGYGYTF.